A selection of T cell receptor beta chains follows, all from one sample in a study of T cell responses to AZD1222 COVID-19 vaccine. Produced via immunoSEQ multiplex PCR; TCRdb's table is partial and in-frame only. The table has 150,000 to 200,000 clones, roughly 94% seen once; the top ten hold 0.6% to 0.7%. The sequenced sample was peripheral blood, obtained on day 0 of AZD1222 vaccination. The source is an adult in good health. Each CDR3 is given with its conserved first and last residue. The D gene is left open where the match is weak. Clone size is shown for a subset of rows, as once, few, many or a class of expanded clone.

CDR3aa: CASSPSTGGNTIYF; CDR3nt: TGCGCCAGCAGCCCCTCGACAGGGGGAAACACCATATATTTT; j_gene: TRBJ1-3; v_gene: TRBV5-1; d_gene: TRBD1; abundance: NA
CDR3aa: CATRGRWDENSPLHF; CDR3nt: TGTGCCACCAGGGGGCGATGGGACGAAAATTCACCCCTCCACTTT; j_gene: TRBJ1-6; v_gene: TRBV15; d_gene: NA; abundance: NA
CDR3aa: CASSLASATADTQYF; CDR3nt: TGTGCCAGCAGCTTAGCGTCGGCGACGGCAGATACGCAGTATTTT; j_gene: TRBJ2-3; v_gene: TRBV7-9; d_gene: NA; abundance: NA
CDR3aa: CASSPPGYSNQPQHF; CDR3nt: TGTGCCAGCAGCCCGCCCGGATATAGCAATCAGCCCCAGCATTTT; j_gene: TRBJ1-5; v_gene: TRBV7-8; d_gene: NA; abundance: NA
CDR3aa: CASSQVGFRVDGTGELFF; CDR3nt: TGTGCCAGCAGCCAAGTGGGATTCCGGGTTGACGGGACCGGGGAGCTGTTTTTT; j_gene: TRBJ2-2; v_gene: TRBV14; d_gene: NA; abundance: NA
CDR3aa: CASSPRGLQPQHF; CDR3nt: TGTGCCAGCAGTCCCCGGGGGCTCCAGCCCCAGCATTTT; j_gene: TRBJ1-5; v_gene: TRBV12-3/TRBV12-4; d_gene: NA; abundance: NA
CDR3aa: CASSVEGGGAGEQYF; CDR3nt: TGTGCCAGCAGCGTAGAAGGTGGCGGGGCTGGGGAGCAGTACTTC; j_gene: TRBJ2-7; v_gene: TRBV9; d_gene: NA; abundance: NA
CDR3aa: CASSLGRYGYTF; CDR3nt: TGTGCCAGCAGTTTAGGGCGCTATGGCTACACCTTC; j_gene: TRBJ1-2; v_gene: TRBV28; d_gene: NA; abundance: NA
CDR3aa: CASSLISGTSYGYTF; CDR3nt: TGTGCCAGCAGCTTAATTTCCGGGACAAGCTATGGCTACACCTTC; j_gene: TRBJ1-2; v_gene: TRBV7-2; d_gene: NA; abundance: NA
CDR3aa: CASSLVGLDNSPLHF; CDR3nt: TGTGCCAGCAGCTTAGTGGGGTTAGATAATTCACCCCTCCACTTT; j_gene: TRBJ1-6; v_gene: TRBV11-2; d_gene: NA; abundance: NA
CDR3aa: CASSPLPFPNYGYTF; CDR3nt: TGTGCCAGCAGCCCGCTTCCATTTCCCAACTATGGCTACACCTTC; j_gene: TRBJ1-2; v_gene: TRBV3-1/TRBV3-2; d_gene: NA; abundance: NA
CDR3aa: CASSRTDTNEKLFF; CDR3nt: TGCGCCAGCAGCCGGACAGACACTAATGAAAAACTGTTTTTT; j_gene: TRBJ1-4; v_gene: TRBV5-1; d_gene: NA; abundance: NA
CDR3aa: CASSLTATGEAFF; CDR3nt: TGTGCCAGCAGCTTAACCGCGACAGGGGAAGCTTTCTTT; j_gene: TRBJ1-1; v_gene: TRBV13; d_gene: TRBD1; abundance: NA
CDR3aa: CASSSGSRDSTGANVLTF; CDR3nt: TGTGCCAGTAGTAGCGGCAGCAGGGATAGTACTGGGGCCAACGTCCTGACTTTC; j_gene: TRBJ2-6; v_gene: TRBV19; d_gene: NA; abundance: NA
CDR3aa: CASSEAKGIGYGYTF; CDR3nt: TGTGCCAGCAGTGAAGCGAAAGGGATCGGCTATGGCTACACCTTC; j_gene: TRBJ1-2; v_gene: TRBV6-1; d_gene: NA; abundance: NA
CDR3aa: CATRSGQAGSPLHF; CDR3nt: TGTGCCACCAGAAGCGGTCAGGCGGGGTCACCCCTCCACTTT; j_gene: TRBJ1-6; v_gene: TRBV15; d_gene: NA; abundance: NA
CDR3aa: CASSLPVNRDNEQFF; CDR3nt: TGCGCCAGCAGCCTTCCCGTTAACAGAGACAATGAGCAGTTCTTC; j_gene: TRBJ2-1; v_gene: TRBV5-1; d_gene: NA; abundance: NA
CDR3aa: CASSAEDRGSYGYTF; CDR3nt: TGTGCCAGCAGCGCGGAGGACAGGGGTAGTTATGGCTACACCTTC; j_gene: TRBJ1-2; v_gene: TRBV9; d_gene: TRBD1; abundance: NA
CDR3aa: CASTPRREAGKAQHF; CDR3nt: TGTGCCAGTACCCCGAGGAGAGAAGCAGGGAAGGCCCAGCATTTT; j_gene: TRBJ1-5; v_gene: TRBV19; d_gene: NA; abundance: NA
CDR3aa: CASSLPRGDEQYF; CDR3nt: TGTGCCAGCAGCTTACCCCGAGGTGACGAGCAGTACTTC; j_gene: TRBJ2-7; v_gene: TRBV5-4; d_gene: NA; abundance: NA
CDR3aa: CASREERETQYF; CDR3nt: TGTGCCAGCCGGGAAGAACGGGAGACCCAGTACTTC; j_gene: TRBJ2-5; v_gene: TRBV6-6; d_gene: NA; abundance: once
CDR3aa: CASSSLLTSRSSYNEQFF; CDR3nt: TGTGCCAGCAGCTCGCTCCTGACATCTCGGAGCTCCTACAATGAGCAGTTCTTC; j_gene: TRBJ2-1; v_gene: TRBV7-3; d_gene: NA; abundance: once
CDR3aa: CASSLEGPPNYGYTF; CDR3nt: TGCGCCAGCAGCTTGGAGGGGCCCCCTAACTATGGCTACACCTTC; j_gene: TRBJ1-2; v_gene: TRBV5-1; d_gene: NA; abundance: NA
CDR3aa: CASSEESWTGIVGTDTQYF; CDR3nt: TGTGCCAGCAGTGAAGAATCCTGGACAGGGATAGTGGGCACAGATACGCAGTATTTT; j_gene: TRBJ2-3; v_gene: TRBV2; d_gene: TRBD1; abundance: NA
CDR3aa: CASGSGANVLTF; CDR3nt: TGTGCCAGCGGCTCTGGGGCCAACGTCCTGACTTTC; j_gene: TRBJ2-6; v_gene: TRBV2; d_gene: NA; abundance: NA
CDR3aa: CASSHRDRVYNEQFF; CDR3nt: TGTGCCAGCAGTCACCGGGACAGGGTCTACAATGAGCAGTTCTTC; j_gene: TRBJ2-1; v_gene: TRBV6-2/TRBV6-3; d_gene: TRBD1; abundance: once
CDR3aa: CASSSDTTYEQYF; CDR3nt: TGTGCCAGCAGCTCGGACACTACCTACGAGCAGTACTTC; j_gene: TRBJ2-7; v_gene: TRBV7-2; d_gene: NA; abundance: NA
CDR3aa: CATSRGDSGNTIYF; CDR3nt: TGTGCCACCAGCAGAGGGGACTCTGGAAACACCATATATTTT; j_gene: TRBJ1-3; v_gene: TRBV15; d_gene: NA; abundance: NA
CDR3aa: CASSEGGRYRYNEQFF; CDR3nt: TGCGCCAGCAGCGAGGGGGGTCGTTACCGCTACAATGAGCAGTTCTTC; j_gene: TRBJ2-1; v_gene: TRBV5-1; d_gene: NA; abundance: NA
CDR3aa: CASSLTQGGKSTEAFF; CDR3nt: TGTGCCAGCAGCTTAACGCAGGGAGGGAAGTCGACTGAAGCTTTCTTT; j_gene: TRBJ1-1; v_gene: TRBV7-9; d_gene: NA; abundance: NA
CDR3aa: CASSVGVGASTDTQYF; CDR3nt: TGTGCCAGCAGCGTAGGGGTCGGAGCTAGCACAGATACGCAGTATTTT; j_gene: TRBJ2-3; v_gene: TRBV9; d_gene: NA; abundance: NA
CDR3aa: CASSGNPSGLSGANVLTF; CDR3nt: TGTGCCAGCAGCGGGAACCCTTCGGGACTCTCTGGGGCCAACGTCCTGACTTTC; j_gene: TRBJ2-6; v_gene: TRBV5-5; d_gene: NA; abundance: NA
CDR3aa: CASSPDRVPYEQYF; CDR3nt: TGTGCCAGCAGCCCCGACAGGGTCCCCTACGAGCAGTACTTC; j_gene: TRBJ2-7; v_gene: TRBV7-8; d_gene: TRBD1; abundance: NA
CDR3aa: CAEFHTPENTALNEKLFF; CDR3nt: TGTGCCGAGTTCCACACACCAGAAAATACAGCCCTTAATGAAAAACTGTTTTTT; j_gene: TRBJ1-4; v_gene: TRBV15; d_gene: NA; abundance: few
CDR3aa: CASSLTGQGVFEQYF; CDR3nt: TGCGCCAGCAGCTTGACGGGACAGGGAGTTTTCGAGCAGTACTTC; j_gene: TRBJ2-7; v_gene: TRBV5-1; d_gene: TRBD1; abundance: NA
CDR3aa: CASSEEGEITRYTEAFF; CDR3nt: TGTGCCAGCAGTGAAGAGGGGGAGATAACCCGCTACACTGAAGCTTTCTTT; j_gene: TRBJ1-1; v_gene: TRBV6-1; d_gene: NA; abundance: medium-sized